Detailed here is one TCR beta chain. Its antigen is unidentified. Looked up from germline, CDR1 is MNHEY and CDR2 is SVGAGI. The CDR3 runs 14 residues. After removal of 6 bases from V and 4 bases from J, the junction contained 4 bases not matched to a gene. Sequencing was performed with immunoSEQ multiplex PCR; in TCRdb, only in-frame clones are kept and a portion is missing. In the table there are 25,000 to 35,000 clones, less than 90% of which are singletons. The sample belongs to a study of T cells in narcolepsy. Across the whole study: Healthy controls were enrolled alongside patients with narcolepsy type 1 or type 2. Study observations and caveats: Comparing one patient's CSF and blood CD4+ clonotypes highlighted HCRT- and TRIB2-specific autoreactive clonotypes. Autoreactive clonotypes reportedly recurred in blood of same and different patients, not controls.

Sequenced sample: memory (CD45RA-) CD4+ T cells from blood. The chain recombines TRBV6-5 with TRBJ2-2; 8 bases line up with TRBD1. The receptor's source is a human donor in good health. The CDR3 nucleotides read TGTGCCAGCAGGGTCACAGGGGGCACCGGGGAGCTGTTTTTT. As protein: CASRVTGGTGELFF.